This entry is about one T cell receptor (beta chain). The antigen is not known. The data belong to a study of shared clonotypes between healthy human individuals. Study-level findings and limits: Generation probabilities were higher for clonotypes shared across all four sorted-subset donors than for unshared ones.

The data were produced by immunoSEQ multiplex PCR, yet TCRdb's version contains in-frame clones alone and is incomplete. This sample has over a million clones, with roughly 96% found just once. Specimen: naive CD4+ T cells sorted from blood. The subset is: CD45RA+ positively selected. This clonotype originated in a man younger than 45 in good health.

The CDR3, as DNA: TGTGCCAGCAGTTCCCGAGATTGGACCACAGATACGCAGTATTTT. Its protein is CASSSRDWTTDTQYF. This sequence joins TRBV28 and TRBJ2-3; D unresolved. The V gene lost 4 bases and the J gene lost 2 bases, with 13 bases spanning the gap. The germline V gene has CDR1 MDHEN and CDR2 SYDVKM. CDR3 length: 15 residues.